Reported below is one TCR beta chain. What it binds is unknown. This CDR3 region has 14 residues. Trimming removed 1 base from V and 3 bases from J, with 7 bases in between. Germline lookup yields CDR1 MNHNS and CDR2 SASEGT. This record belongs to a study of graft-versus-host responses after intestinal transplantation. In the study overall: Uniformly, recipients were administered anti-thymocyte globulin induction with subsequent tacrolimus and steroids for around 3 years.

The assay was immunoSEQ multiplex PCR, and TCRdb's table has in-frame clones only and misses some. The table shows 35,000 to 45,000 clones, with 94% occurring only once. The chain has TRBV6-1 and TRBJ1-5; weak D call: TRBD1 (5 bases). This specimen consisted of unstimulated CD4+ T cells sorted from spleen or lymph node cells, obtained before transplant. This TCR was sampled from a human donor who was the organ donor for an intestinal transplant. The CDR3 loop is CASSEGTINQPQHF. DNA for the CDR3: TGTGCCAGCAGTGAAGGGACAATCAATCAGCCCCAGCATTTT.